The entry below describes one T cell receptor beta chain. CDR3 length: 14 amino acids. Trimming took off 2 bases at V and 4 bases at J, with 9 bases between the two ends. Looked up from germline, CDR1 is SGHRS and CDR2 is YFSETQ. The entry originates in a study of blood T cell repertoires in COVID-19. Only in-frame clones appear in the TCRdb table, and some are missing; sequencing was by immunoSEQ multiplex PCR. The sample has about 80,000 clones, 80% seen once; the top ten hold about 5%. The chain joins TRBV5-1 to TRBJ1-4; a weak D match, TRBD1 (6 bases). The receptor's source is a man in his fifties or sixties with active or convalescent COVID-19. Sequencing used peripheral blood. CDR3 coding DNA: TGCGCCAGCAGCTTTGGCAGGGGTAATGAAAAACTGTTTTTT. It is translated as CASSFGRGNEKLFF.